The 18 T cell receptor beta chains listed next were all sequenced from one sample in a study of response to subunit inactivated influenza vaccine. Each CDR3 protein gets one entry after TCRdb re-called the RT-PCR reads with MiXCR. Of under 800,000 distinct CDR3 sequences in the sample, 11% to 15% were seen once. The source was PBMCs from blood, collected roughly 15 days before vaccination. These TCRs come from a man aged 50 to 59 who received an inactivated influenza vaccine.

This clonotype was observed a few times. V usage is TRBV13 and J usage is TRBJ2-3, with 13 bases lining up with TRBD2. V lost 2 bases and J lost 0; bases outside the gene matches: 8. Germline V lookup: CDR1 PRHDT, CDR2 FYEKMQ (reference sequence). The length of the CDR3 is 19 residues. The CDR3 sequence: CASSLSLGTSGESTDTQYF. CDR3 DNA: TGTGCCAGCAGCTTATCTCTCGGGACTAGCGGGGAGAGCACAGATACGCAGTATTTT.

This clonotype has a count of ten or more. J is TRBJ1-2 and V is TRBV5-1; 8 bases fit TRBD1. The junction had 3 bases not matched to a gene; V was cut back by 2 bases and J by 0 bases. The CDR3 is 15 residues long. CDR1 is SGHRS and CDR2 is YFSETQ in the germline V gene. CDR3 sequence: CASSFDRGSNYGYTF. CDR3 DNA sequence: TGCGCCAGCAGCTTCGACAGGGGTTCTAACTATGGCTACACCTTC. Variable domain in full (rest from reference TRBV5-1 and TRBJ1-2): KAGVTQTPRYLIKTRGQQVTLSCSPISGHRSVSWYQQTPGQGLQFLFEYFSETQRNKGNFPGRFSGRQFSNSRSEMNVSTLELGDSALYLCASSFDRGSNYGYTFGSGTRLTVV.

This clonotype has just a few counts. The rearrangement links TRBV20-1 to TRBJ1-5, with D uncertain. This CDR3 contains 16 residues. The ends were cut back, 0 bases at V and 1 base at J, with 13 bases in the middle. Germline CDR1 DFQATT, CDR2 SNEGSKA (reference sequence). The CDR3 DNA follows: TGCAGTGCTAGAGATTGGCAGGCATTGAGCAATCAGCCCCAGCATTTT. Translated, it gives CSARDWQALSNQPQHF.

This clonotype was observed many times. The CDR3 DNA reads as TGCGCCAGCAGCCAAGGGGCCCGGGTCACAGATACGCAGTATTTT. Residues: CASSQGARVTDTQYF. This chain links TRBV4-1 with TRBJ2-3; D not certain. CDR3 length: 15 amino acids. CDR1 is MGHRA, CDR2 YSYEKL, per germline. V shed 1 base and J shed 2 bases, with 10 bases lying between them.

This clonotype was seen a handful of times. V gene TRBV5-1 combines with J gene TRBJ2-5, with D possibly called TRBD1 or TRBD2 (5 bases each). Trimming stripped 2 bases from V and 2 bases from J, with 25 bases between. Per germline, CDR1 SGHRS and CDR2 YFSETQ. This CDR3 is built from 19 residues. The CDR3 nucleotides are TGCGCCAGCAGCTTAGGAGAATACCCTTCGGGACGAAAACAAGAGACCCAGTACTTC. Translated: CASSLGEYPSGRKQETQYF.

The chain uses TRBV4-3 and TRBJ1-2; possible D gene TRBD1, 5 bases. The CDR3 sequence is 14 residues long. The V end was cut by 3 bases, the J end by 1 base, with 9 bases between. Per germline, CDR1 LGHNA and CDR2 YSLEER. CDR3 nucleotides: TGCGCCAGCAGCCAGAGCGGACATAACTATGGCTACACCTTC. Protein: CASSQSGHNYGYTF.

The DNA for the CDR3 is TGCGCCAGCAGCCAGGAGACAGGCCTAGCCTACGAGCAGTACTTC. Protein sequence: CASSQETGLAYEQYF. This sequence joins TRBV4-3 and TRBJ2-7; TRBD1 is a possible D gene (6 bases). Germline V gives CDR1 LGHNA, CDR2 YSLEER. CDR3 size: 15 residues. V lost 3 bases and J lost 2, with 14 bases in between.

The chain employs TRBV2 and TRBJ2-2, with a possible D match to TRBD2 (5 bases). V lost 0 bases and J 5 bases, leaving 10 bases between the germline ends. In germline, CDR1 is SNHLY, CDR2 FYNNEI. CDR3 length: 15 amino acids. The CDR3 reads CASSEALRGTGELFF. The CDR3 DNA reads as TGTGCCAGCAGTGAAGCGCTTCGGGGTACCGGGGAGCTGTTTTTT.

The gene calls are TRBV6-5 and TRBJ2-5, with 7 bases that match TRBD2. The CDR3 totals 15 residues. J lost 5 bases, V lost 0 bases, and 6 bases had no gene match. The V gene's germline CDR1 is MNHEY and CDR2 SVGAGI. CDR3 sequence (DNA): TGTGCCAGCAGTTACTCTTGGCGGGAGAGCGAGACCCAGTACTTC. It encodes CASSYSWRESETQYF.

This clonotype was picked up many times. The chain's CDR3 is CASSFGNRAFF. The CDR3 nucleotides are TGTGCCAGCAGCTTCGGGAATAGGGCTTTCTTT. The chain links TRBV7-9 to TRBJ1-1; D not resolved. This CDR3 region has 11 residues. V was shortened by 3 bases and J by 11 bases, with 10 bases between the two germline ends. CDR1 is SEHNR and CDR2 is FQNEAQ in the germline V gene (reference sequence).

This clonotype was recorded many times. The V gene is TRBV29-1, the J gene TRBJ2-1, with 11 bases lining up with TRBD2. This CDR3 spans 14 amino acids. V was clipped by 4 bases and J by 6 bases; unmatched bases: 5. Germline loops: CDR1 SQVTM, CDR2 ANQGSEA. CDR3 bases: TGCAGCGTTGGTGTAGCGGGAGGGGTCAATGAGCAGTTCTTC. This gives the protein CSVGVAGGVNEQFF.

This sequence joins TRBV5-1 and TRBJ1-2; D is ambiguous. CDR1 is SGHRS, CDR2 YFSETQ, per germline. With 6 bases removed from V and 0 bases from J, the gap between germline ends came to 9 bases. This CDR3 comprises 13 residues. The CDR3 DNA reads TGCGCCAGCACCCTACAGTCTAACTATGGCTACACCTTC. Translation gives CASTLQSNYGYTF. The variable domain in full, with the rest retrieved from reference TRBV5-1 and TRBJ1-2, is KAGVTQTPRYLIKTRGQQVTLSCSPISGHRSVSWYQQTPGQGLQFLFEYFSETQRNKGNFPGRFSGRQFSNSRSEMNVSTLELGDSALYLCASTLQSNYGYTFGSGTRLTVV.

This clonotype has a count of ten or more. The chain is built from TRBV5-1 and TRBJ2-3; D remains unclear. The CDR3 covers 14 residues. The V gene's germline CDR1 is SGHRS and CDR2 YFSETQ. V lost 0 bases and J lost 4, with 9 bases in between. The CDR3: CASSLGIQSDTQYF. The CDR3 DNA reads TGCGCCAGCAGCTTGGGTATCCAGTCAGATACGCAGTATTTT. Full variable domain (remainder filled in from reference TRBV5-1 and TRBJ2-3): KAGVTQTPRYLIKTRGQQVTLSCSPISGHRSVSWYQQTPGQGLQFLFEYFSETQRNKGNFPGRFSGRQFSNSRSEMNVSTLELGDSALYLCASSLGIQSDTQYFGPGTRLTVL.

This clonotype has more than one count but fewer than ten. The J gene is TRBJ1-3, the V gene TRBV20-1, with TRBD1 identical over 9 bases. The CDR3 is 15 residues long. CDR1 and CDR2 from the germline V gene are DFQATT and SNEGSKA (reference sequence). With V trimmed by 5 bases and J by 1 base, 6 bases remained unmatched. The CDR3 DNA is TGCAGTGCTGACGACAGGGGGAGGTCTGGAAACACCATATATTTT. Translating gives CSADDRGRSGNTIYF.

CDR3: CASSYSGRAELFF. CDR3 DNA: TGTGCCAGCAGTTACTCGGGGAGGGCGGAGCTGTTTTTT. The chain couples TRBV6-5 to TRBJ2-2, with 7 bases lining up with TRBD2. The CDR3 is 13 residues long. The junction had 2 bases not matched to a gene; V was cut back by 0 bases and J by 10 bases. CDR1 and CDR2 from the germline V gene are MNHEY and SVGAGI.

V and J are TRBV5-1 and TRBJ2-5; TRBD2 matches 8 bases. The V and J ends lost 4 bases and 3 bases, in that order; junction bases with no gene match: 5. Germline V gives CDR1 SGHRS, CDR2 YFSETQ. This CDR3 is 14 amino acids long. CDR3 sequence (DNA): TGCGCCAGCAGCGCCGGGACTAGTAAAGAGACCCAGTACTTC. Encoded protein: CASSAGTSKETQYF.

This chain links TRBV5-1 with TRBJ2-1; D remains unclear. From germline, CDR1 is SGHRS and CDR2 YFSETQ. The V gene lost 2 bases and the J gene lost 8 bases, with 14 bases spanning the gap. There are 14 residues in the CDR3. CDR3 sequence: CASSFVSKADEQFF. The CDR3, as DNA: TGCGCCAGCAGCTTCGTGAGCAAGGCCGATGAGCAGTTCTTC. Complete variable domain (other parts from reference TRBV5-1 and TRBJ2-1): KAGVTQTPRYLIKTRGQQVTLSCSPISGHRSVSWYQQTPGQGLQFLFEYFSETQRNKGNFPGRFSGRQFSNSRSEMNVSTLELGDSALYLCASSFVSKADEQFFGPGTRLTVL.

This sequence joins TRBV29-1 and TRBJ2-3, with a weak D call TRBD1 (6 bases). The V gene lost 7 bases and the J gene lost 0 bases, with 14 bases spanning the gap. CDR3 length: 14 residues. CDR1 is SQVTM and CDR2 is ANQGSEA in the germline V gene. CDR3 sequence reads: CSADRDASTDTQYF. The CDR3 coding sequence is TGCAGCGCGGACAGAGATGCTAGCACAGATACGCAGTATTTT.